The present T cell receptor (delta chain) was sequenced within a study of gamma-delta chains in newborns, infants, children. Across the whole study: Innate gammadelta T cells reportedly expand polyclonally right after birth, driven by microbial exposure, per the title.

The germline gives CDR1 TVYSNPD, CDR2 GDNSRS (reference sequence). This CDR3 has 16 amino acids. V lost 1 base to trimming and J lost 0 bases, with 21 bases between them. This clone is categorized as medium-sized. The sample has other DNA sequences that encode this CDR3 too. TCRdb re-called the reads via CATT. The data contain around 6,000 delta-chain clones, approximately 1.8% of them seen just once; the ten biggest clones take up about an eighth. The chain carries TRDV3 and TRDJ4, with a tentative D call TRDD3 (5 bases). The origin of this receptor is a child who was a newborn, infant or young child, either healthy, febrile or measles-vaccinated (not recorded which). Sequencing used blood. The CDR3 sequence is CAFNPPDRLWARPLIF. The CDR3 nucleotides read TGTGCCTTTAACCCTCCGGATAGGTTATGGGCCAGACCCCTGATCTTT.